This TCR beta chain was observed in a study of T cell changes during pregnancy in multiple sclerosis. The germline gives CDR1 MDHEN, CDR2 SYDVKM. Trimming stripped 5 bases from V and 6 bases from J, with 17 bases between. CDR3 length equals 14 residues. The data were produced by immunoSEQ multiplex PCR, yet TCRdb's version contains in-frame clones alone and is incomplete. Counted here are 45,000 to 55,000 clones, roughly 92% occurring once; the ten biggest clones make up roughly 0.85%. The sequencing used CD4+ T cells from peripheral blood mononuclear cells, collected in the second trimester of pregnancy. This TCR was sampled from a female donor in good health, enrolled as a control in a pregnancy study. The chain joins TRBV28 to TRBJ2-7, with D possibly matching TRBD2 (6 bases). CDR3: CASSATSGTLEQYF. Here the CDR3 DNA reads TGTGCCAGCAGTGCCACCTCGGGGACTCTCGAGCAGTACTTC.